This TCR beta chain appears in the sequencing data of a study of cytomegalovirus exposure and HLA in healthy donors. Study findings and constraints: It was approximately 160 TCR beta chains that were listed as cytomegalovirus-associated. A later analysis reportedly identified an Asian-associated ancestry cluster as carrying fewer N-insertions than the roughly 670-donor mean. Rare TCR sequences dominated, though some public TCRs recurred in many donors. Later on, a genetic analysis was performed. It linked a missense variant in DCLRE1C with V- and J-gene trimming of TCR beta.

The study ran its PCR with 60 Vbeta and 13 Jbeta primers. Sequencing used immunoSEQ multiplex PCR; TCRdb keeps in-frame clones, though not all of them. The sample records some 150,000 clones, approximately 80% being singletons. As concerns this clone: Its antigen is unidentified.

CDR1 is LNHDA, CDR2 SQIVND, per germline (reference sequence). This CDR3 contains 15 residues. Between the trimmed V and J ends, which lost 1 base and 0 bases, there was a span of 9 bases. The rearrangement joins TRBV19 to TRBJ1-1; no clear D. The receptor's source is a woman aged 45 to 65 in good health and CMV-seropositive. Sample: PBMCs. The CDR3 loop reads CASSIGLNMNTEAFF. In DNA form, the CDR3 reads TGTGCCAGTAGTATAGGGTTGAACATGAACACTGAAGCTTTCTTT.